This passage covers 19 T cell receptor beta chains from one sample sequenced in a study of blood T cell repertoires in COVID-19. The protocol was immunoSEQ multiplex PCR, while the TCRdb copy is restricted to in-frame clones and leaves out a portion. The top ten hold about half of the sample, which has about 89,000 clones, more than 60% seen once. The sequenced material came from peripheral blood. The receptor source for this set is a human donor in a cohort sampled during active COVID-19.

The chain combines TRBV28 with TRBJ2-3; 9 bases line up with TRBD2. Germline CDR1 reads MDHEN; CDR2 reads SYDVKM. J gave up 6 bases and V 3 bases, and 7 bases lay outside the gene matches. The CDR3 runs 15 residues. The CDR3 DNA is TGTGCCAGCAGTTTCGGCGGGAGGGCCACGGATACGCAGTATTTT. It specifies CASSFGGRATDTQYF.

This chain's CDR3 is CASSVVGIGTSGETQYF. The DNA for the CDR3 is TGTGCCAGCAGCGTAGTCGGTATCGGGACTAGCGGCGAGACCCAGTACTTC. This sequence joins TRBV9 and TRBJ2-5; 11 bases fit TRBD2. The germline CDR1 and CDR2 sequences are SGDLS and YYNGEE. Germline trimming cut 0 bases from V and 5 bases from J; bases unmatched to any gene: 9. The CDR3 sequence is 17 residues long.

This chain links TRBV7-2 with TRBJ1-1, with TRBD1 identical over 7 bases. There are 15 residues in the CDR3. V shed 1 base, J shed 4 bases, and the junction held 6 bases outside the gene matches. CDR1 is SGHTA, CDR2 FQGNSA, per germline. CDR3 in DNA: TGTGCCAGCAGCTTAGACATTACAGGGGTCACTGAAGCTTTCTTT. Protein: CASSLDITGVTEAFF.

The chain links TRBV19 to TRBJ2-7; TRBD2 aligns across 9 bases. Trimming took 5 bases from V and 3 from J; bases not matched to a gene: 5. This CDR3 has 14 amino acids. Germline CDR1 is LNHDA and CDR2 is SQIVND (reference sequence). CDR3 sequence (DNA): TGTGCCAGTAGTCGTCTAGCGGGAAACTACGAGCAGTACTTC. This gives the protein CASSRLAGNYEQYF.

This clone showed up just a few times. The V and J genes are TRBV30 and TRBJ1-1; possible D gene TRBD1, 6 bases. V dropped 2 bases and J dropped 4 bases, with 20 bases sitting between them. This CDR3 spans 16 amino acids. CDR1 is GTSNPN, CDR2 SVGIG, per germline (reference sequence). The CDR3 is CAWSTWQGSRGTEAFF. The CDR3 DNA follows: TGTGCCTGGAGTACTTGGCAGGGGTCGAGGGGCACTGAAGCTTTCTTT.

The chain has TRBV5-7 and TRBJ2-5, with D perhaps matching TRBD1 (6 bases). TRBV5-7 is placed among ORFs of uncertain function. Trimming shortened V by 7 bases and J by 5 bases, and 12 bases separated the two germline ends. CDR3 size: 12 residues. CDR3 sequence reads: CASPRGGETQYF. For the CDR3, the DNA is TGTGCCAGCCCCAGGGGTGGGGAGACCCAGTACTTC.

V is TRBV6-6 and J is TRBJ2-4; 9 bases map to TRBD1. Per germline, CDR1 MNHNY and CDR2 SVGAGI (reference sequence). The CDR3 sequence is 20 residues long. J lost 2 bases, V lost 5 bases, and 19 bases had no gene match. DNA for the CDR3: TGTGCCAGCAGTCAACCCCCAGGACAGGGGTCGGGGGCGTCCAAAAACATTCAGTACTTC. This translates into CASSQPPGQGSGASKNIQYF.

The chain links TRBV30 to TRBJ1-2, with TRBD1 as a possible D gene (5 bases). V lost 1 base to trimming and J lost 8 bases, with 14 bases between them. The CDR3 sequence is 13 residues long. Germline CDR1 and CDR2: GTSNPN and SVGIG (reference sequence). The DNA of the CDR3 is TGTGCCTGGAGTGCCTCAGGGATCTGGGGCTACACCTTC. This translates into CAWSASGIWGYTF.

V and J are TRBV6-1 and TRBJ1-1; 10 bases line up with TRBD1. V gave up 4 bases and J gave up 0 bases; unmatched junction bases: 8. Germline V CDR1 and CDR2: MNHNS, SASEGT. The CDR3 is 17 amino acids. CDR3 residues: CASSARDRGLMNTEAFF. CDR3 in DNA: TGTGCCAGCAGTGCCCGGGACAGGGGCCTCATGAACACTGAAGCTTTCTTT.

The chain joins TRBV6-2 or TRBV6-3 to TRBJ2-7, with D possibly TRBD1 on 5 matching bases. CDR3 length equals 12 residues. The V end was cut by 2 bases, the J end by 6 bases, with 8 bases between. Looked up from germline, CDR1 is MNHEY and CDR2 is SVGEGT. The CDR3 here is CASSYRGSEQYF. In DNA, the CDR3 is TGTGCCAGCAGTTACAGGGGAAGCGAGCAGTACTTC.

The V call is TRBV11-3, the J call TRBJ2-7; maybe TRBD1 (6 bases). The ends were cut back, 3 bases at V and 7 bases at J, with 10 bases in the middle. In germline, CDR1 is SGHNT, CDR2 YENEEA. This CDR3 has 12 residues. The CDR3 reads CASSFTQGEQYF. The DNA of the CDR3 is TGTGCCAGCAGCTTCACCCAGGGGGAGCAGTACTTC. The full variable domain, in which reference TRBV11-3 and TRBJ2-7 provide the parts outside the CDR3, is EAGVVQSPRYKIIEKKQPVAFWCNPISGHNTLYWYLQNLGQGPELLIRYENEEAVDDSQLPKDRFSAERLKGVDSTLKIQPAELGDSAVYLCASSFTQGEQYFGPGTRLTVT.

The CDR3 sequence: CASSVAPGRETQYF. CDR3 in DNA: TGTGCCAGCAGCGTAGCCCCAGGCCGGGAGACCCAGTACTTC. This chain connects TRBV9 to TRBJ2-5; D gene ambiguous. The CDR3 runs to 14 residues. The germline V gene has CDR1 SGDLS and CDR2 YYNGEE. Trimming removed 0 bases from V and 5 bases from J, with 11 bases in between.

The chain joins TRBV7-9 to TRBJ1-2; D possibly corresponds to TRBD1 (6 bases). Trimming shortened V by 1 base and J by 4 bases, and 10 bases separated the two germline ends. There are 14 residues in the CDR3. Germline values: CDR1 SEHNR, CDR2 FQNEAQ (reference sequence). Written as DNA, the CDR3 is TGTGCCAGCAGCTTAGGACAGGTTCTCTATGGCTACACCTTC. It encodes CASSLGQVLYGYTF.

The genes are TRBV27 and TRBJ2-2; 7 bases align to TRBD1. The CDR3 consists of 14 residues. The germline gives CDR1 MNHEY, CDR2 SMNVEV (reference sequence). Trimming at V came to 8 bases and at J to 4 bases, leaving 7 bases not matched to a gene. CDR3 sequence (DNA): TGTGCCAGCGTACAGGGGTATCGCACCGGGGAGCTGTTTTTT. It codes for CASVQGYRTGELFF.

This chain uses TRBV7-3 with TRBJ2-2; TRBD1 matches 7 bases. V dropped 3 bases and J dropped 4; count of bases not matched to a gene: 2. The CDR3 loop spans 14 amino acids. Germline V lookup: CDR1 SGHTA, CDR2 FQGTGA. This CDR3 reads CASSLDRSTGELFF. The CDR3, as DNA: TGTGCCAGCAGCTTGGACAGGTCCACCGGGGAGCTGTTTTTT.

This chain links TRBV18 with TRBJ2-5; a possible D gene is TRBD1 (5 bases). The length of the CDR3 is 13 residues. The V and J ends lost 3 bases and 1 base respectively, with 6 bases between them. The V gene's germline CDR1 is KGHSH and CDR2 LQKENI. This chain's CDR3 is CASSPGLQETQYF. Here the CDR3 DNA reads TGTGCCAGCTCACCGGGGCTCCAAGAGACCCAGTACTTC.

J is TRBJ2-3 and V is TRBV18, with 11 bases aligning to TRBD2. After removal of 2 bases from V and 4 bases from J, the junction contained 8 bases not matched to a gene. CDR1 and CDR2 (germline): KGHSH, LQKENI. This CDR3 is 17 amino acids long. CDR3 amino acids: CASSPVLAGGSADTQYF. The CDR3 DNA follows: TGTGCCAGCTCACCAGTTCTAGCGGGAGGAAGTGCAGATACGCAGTATTTT.

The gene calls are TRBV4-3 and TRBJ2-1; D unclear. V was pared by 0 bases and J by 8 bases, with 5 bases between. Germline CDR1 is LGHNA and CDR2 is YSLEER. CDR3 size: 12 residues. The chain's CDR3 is CASSQEGHEQFF. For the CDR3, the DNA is TGCGCCAGCAGCCAAGAGGGCCATGAGCAGTTCTTC.

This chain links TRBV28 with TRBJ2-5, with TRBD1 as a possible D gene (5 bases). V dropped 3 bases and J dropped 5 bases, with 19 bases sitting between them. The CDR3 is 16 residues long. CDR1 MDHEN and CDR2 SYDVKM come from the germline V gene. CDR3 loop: CASSFHPGRVQETQYF. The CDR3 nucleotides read TGTGCCAGCAGTTTTCATCCGGGCAGGGTGCAGGAGACCCAGTACTTC.